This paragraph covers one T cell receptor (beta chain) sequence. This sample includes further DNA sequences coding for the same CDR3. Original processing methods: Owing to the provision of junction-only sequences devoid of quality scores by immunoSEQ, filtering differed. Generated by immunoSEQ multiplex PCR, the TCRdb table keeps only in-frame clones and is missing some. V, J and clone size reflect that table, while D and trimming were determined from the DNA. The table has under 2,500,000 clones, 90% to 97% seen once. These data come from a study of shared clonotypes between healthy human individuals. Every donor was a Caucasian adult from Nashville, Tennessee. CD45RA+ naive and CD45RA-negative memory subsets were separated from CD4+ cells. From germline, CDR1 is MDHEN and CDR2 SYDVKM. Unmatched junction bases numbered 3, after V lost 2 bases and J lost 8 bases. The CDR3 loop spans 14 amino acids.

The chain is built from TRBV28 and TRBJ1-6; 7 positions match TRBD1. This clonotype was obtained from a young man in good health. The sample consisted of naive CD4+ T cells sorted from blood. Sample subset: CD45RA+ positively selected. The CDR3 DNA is TGTGCCAGCAGTTTAGGGGACAGAGATTCACCCCTCCACTTT. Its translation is CASSLGDRDSPLHF.